The rows below give T cell receptor beta chains drawn from one sample of a study of long-term antiretroviral therapy in people with HIV. TCRdb's table, derived via immunoSEQ multiplex PCR, lists solely in-frame clones and lacks some. The table records over 25,000 clones, more than 80% of them present only once. The material sequenced was unsorted PBMCs, taken 3 years after starting antiretroviral therapy. Every receptor here comes from a man aged 40-55 years with HIV. Each CDR3 is given with its conserved first and last residue.

CDR3 length,V gene,J gene,CDR3 protein
16,TRBV5-3,TRBJ1-3,CARILERRSSGNTIYF
19,TRBV4-2,TRBJ2-5,CASSRSGGGGAGSGETQYF
13,TRBV4-1,TRBJ2-7,CASSQVGAYEQYF
15,TRBV2,TRBJ1-5,CASRETGGGNQPQHF
14,TRBV19,TRBJ2-7,CASSPYRDRDEQYF
13,TRBV18,TRBJ1-2,CASSTQGAGGYTF
14,TRBV2,TRBJ2-4,CASSRASGSDIQYF
12,TRBV19,TRBJ1-2,CASSFVPGGYTF
19,TRBV2,TRBJ2-1,CASSAQGTSGGVPYNEQFF
14,TRBV5-1,TRBJ1-1,CASSSMGLNTEAFF
14,TRBV25-1,TRBJ2-7,CASSEYDGRGEQYF
14,TRBV11-2,TRBJ2-7,CASSPRTGEYEQYF
16,TRBV7-6,TRBJ2-2,CASSLVEGAVPGELFF
14,TRBV4-2,TRBJ2-3,CASSQEQNTDTQYF
14,TRBV13,TRBJ2-3,CASSSRDRGLTQYF
11,TRBV14,TRBJ2-5,CASSPGYTQYF
16,TRBV9,TRBJ2-5,CASSSYPGSPQETQYF
13,TRBV6-5,TRBJ1-4,CASRDRVYEKLFF
17,TRBV28,TRBJ2-1,CASSNPLAGGAYNEQFF
16,TRBV6-5,TRBJ1-2,CASSYSNTGLNYGYTF
17,TRBV23-1,TRBJ1-5,CARTNSAGDEDNQPQHF
13,TRBV7-9,TRBJ2-7,CASSPGRDYEQYF
14,TRBV6-5,TRBJ1-4,CASSKQGTNEKLFF
13,TRBV15,TRBJ1-2,CATSRDVVDGYTF
15,TRBV21-1,TRBJ2-3,CASSKYPANTDTQYF
13,TRBV5-1,TRBJ2-7,CASSRADLYEQYF
14,TRBV9,TRBJ1-2,CASSSGQGAYGYTF
14,TRBV18,TRBJ2-7,CASSPTGNSYEQYF
10,TRBV19,TRBJ1-2,CASSSVGYTF
15,TRBV7-9,TRBJ1-1,CASSLVSWMNTEAFF
12,TRBV5-6,TRBJ2-5,CASSLAQETQYF
16,TRBV10-3,TRBJ2-5,CAISEVVAGAEETQYF
16,TRBV5-1,TRBJ2-5,CASSPPTGLQQETQYF
15,TRBV5-6,TRBJ1-2,CASSLAVDANYGYTF
13,TRBV5-1,TRBJ2-3,CASTRGSTDTQYF
13,TRBV29-1,TRBJ2-7,CSVALGQTYEQYF
14,TRBV28,TRBJ2-7,CASSETNPSYEQYF
17,TRBV2,TRBJ1-2,CASSEELTQYAAYGYTF
14,TRBV2,TRBJ1-2,CASNRGQLDYGYTF
18,TRBV14,TRBJ2-3,CASSQESDLALRPDTQYF
15,TRBV5-4,TRBJ2-1,CASSEGIGVGNEQFF
13,TRBV12-5,TRBJ2-7,CASGLRGLDEQYF
14,TRBV5-4,TRBJ1-5,CASSLMGSNQPQHF
12,TRBV6-5,TRBJ2-4,CACGPRGASQYF
12,TRBV28,TRBJ2-7,CASSYRDSRQYF
15,TRBV6-6,TRBJ2-3,CASSYSGERTDTQYF
16,TRBV9,TRBJ1-6,CASSSSEDSYNSPLHF
15,TRBV10-1,TRBJ1-1,CASSGTTGSSSRAFF
14,TRBV11-2,TRBJ2-7,CASSLAGGRYEQYF
15,TRBV7-3,TRBJ1-1,CASSPGTALNTEAFF
15,TRBV19,TRBJ2-1,CASSMGSLNYNEQFF
14,TRBV29-1,TRBJ2-7,CSVGGLAGTYEQYF
13,TRBV6-1,TRBJ2-3,CASSRDSTDTQYF
14,TRBV5-1,TRBJ1-6,CASTLGARDSPLHF
17,TRBV29-1,TRBJ2-3,CSVVVGLAGDYTDTQYF
11,TRBV7-3,TRBJ2-5,CASSRKETQYF
15,TRBV5-6,TRBJ2-5,CASSTLLAGGETQYF
14,TRBV28,TRBJ2-7,CASSLRSSLGEQYF
15,TRBV5-1,TRBJ2-3,CASSLGTSGTDTQYF